This T cell receptor (beta chain) was sequenced for a study of T cell responses to AZD1222 COVID-19 vaccine. The CDR3 totals 18 residues. Germline CDR1 reads SGHAT; CDR2 reads FQNNGV. V was pared by 1 base and J by 1 base, with 17 bases between. Libraries were prepared by immunoSEQ multiplex PCR; TCRdb keeps only in-frame clonotypes and omits some of them. The sample lists about 170,000 clones, 70% to 90% occurring once. Concerning this clone itself: Antigen: not known.

Findings of the study overall: Repertoires were collected only later (after the peak T cell response had occurred).

The input for sequencing was peripheral blood, taken 28 days after the second dose of the MenACWY control vaccine. This chain connects TRBV11-2 to TRBJ2-4, with D unclear. The receptor was isolated from an adult who received the MenACWY meningococcal vaccine as a control. CDR3: CASSLAPITPAAKNIQYF. As DNA, the CDR3 is TGTGCCAGCAGCTTAGCCCCGATAACCCCTGCTGCCAAAAACATTCAGTACTTC.